The present entry profiles one T cell receptor (beta chain) with its context. Its antigen target is currently unknown. Per-base quality was not reported, and no clone a single base away is much larger than it. TCR cDNA was made using 5'RACE template switching, a step that added a universal primer site and unique molecular identifiers. cDNA synthesis was primed from both the TCR alpha and TCR beta constant segments. Library amplification involved two PCR steps, and the second step added sample barcodes and sequencing adapters. Sequencing of libraries was performed on Illumina HiSeq 2500 (2x100 bp) or NovaSeq (2x150 bp). Per the source publication's procedure: MIGEC handled demultiplexing of reads and collapsing into UMI consensus sequences, while MiXCR performed V(D)J alignment. Vaccine-responding clonotypes were defined with edgeR using replicate PBMC samples, requiring FDR below 0.01 and a log2 fold change above 5 up to day 15. Bulk clonotypes were assigned CD4 or CD8 identity according to which sequenced CD4 or CD8 repertoire held them at higher abundance. Starting from the raw public reads, TCRdb applied fastp trimming at Q25, assembled clones with MiXCR and retained in-frame beta chains. Rows are unified per CDR3 protein, each entry keeping the most common DNA and genes. TCRdb, rather than the study authors, made the V and J calls. A total of about 50,000 distinct CDR3 sequences appear in this sample, approximately 7% of them only once. Together, the top ten hold approximately 37% of the sample.

Taken with the paper, the label for treatment or condition translates to: live attenuated yellow fever vaccine strain. A standard Ficoll-Paque protocol was used to isolate PBMCs from peripheral blood. CD4 and CD8 T-cell fractions were isolated with Dynabeads CD4 and CD8 positive selection kits. TriZol was used to extract RNA from bulk PBMCs, CD4 and CD8 fractions, and dextramer-positive and dextramer-negative fractions. The data were taken from a study of T cells after yellow fever vaccination (dated by TCRdb to about 2019). In the study overall: Libraries from fractions with low cell numbers were prepared with the SMART-Seq v4 Ultra Low Input RNA kit. To track T-cell clones before and after primary and booster YFV17D yellow fever vaccination, bulk TCR alpha and beta repertoires were sequenced longitudinally. Two healthy male donors made up the cohort, one aged 18 to 30 years and the other aged 30 to 40 years. Blood was collected at multiple timepoints before and after primary and secondary immunization, and bulk PBMC replicates and cell subsets were isolated.

Germline trimming amounts to 1 base on V and 5 bases on J, with 8 as the count of junction bases outside the gene matches. As encoded in the germline V gene, CDR1 is SGHRS while CDR2 is YFSETQ. Its CDR3 holds 16 amino acids, cysteine through phenylalanine. Kept here is only the CDR3 DNA, which spans 48 bases and is read in frame from base 1. Results the study describes overall, beyond this receptor: Computational filtering was required because FACS-sorted repertoires could contain abundant contaminating clonotypes from the bulk population. A small share of clonotypes occurred in both CD4 and CD8 compartments, likely arising from convergent recombination. The secondary T-cell response was found to be weaker but faster than the primary response, with a peak reached on day 5 rather than on day 15. Because only two donors were included in the study, the extent to which the findings can be generalized is limited. After the booster, most of the clones that had expanded following primary vaccination were detected again (around 97% of CD4 and roughly nine tenths of CD8), which suggests that memory was broadly maintained.

The receptor was isolated from a man younger than 35 who received the YFV17D yellow fever vaccine. The chain couples TRBV5-1 to TRBJ2-1, with TRBD1 matching 8 junction bases. This material consisted of CD8+ T cells sorted from PBMCs, taken on the day of the first yellow fever vaccination. DNA sequence: TGCGCCAGCAGCTTGAAGTCCAGGGGGCCTGACAATGAGCAGTTCTTC. Translation gives CASSLKSRGPDNEQFF.